A selection of T cell receptor beta chains follows, all from one sample in a study of T cell repertoires in cytomegalovirus infection. TCRdb passed the reads through MiXCR, listing each CDR3 protein once. The table includes about 260,000 distinct CDR3 sequences, approximately 15% detected once. What was sequenced was PBMCs. These receptors were taken from a human donor in good health (CMV status not recorded). Some clones in this sample may be carry-over from other donors' samples. The CDR3 runs from the conserved cysteine through the conserved F or W. D genes are given only for firm matches. Clone size is not always given. Where it is, it says once, few, many or a class for expanded clones.

TGTGCCAGCAGAGAGGGGACCAACCCAAAAGTCACTGAAGCTTTCTTT,CASREGTNPKVTEAFF,TRBJ1-1,TRBV2,many,.
TGCGCCAGCAGCCAAACCTGGGTAGGTTTTGCCTATGGCTACACCTTC,CASSQTWVGFAYGYTF,TRBJ1-2,TRBV4-1,many,.
TGCAGTGCTAGAGAACAGGCCGAGCAGTACTTC,CSAREQAEQYF,TRBJ2-7,TRBV20-1,.,.
TGTGCCAGCAGTGGGGAGCTATCCCAAGAGACCCAGTACTTC,CASSGELSQETQYF,TRBJ2-5,TRBV6-1,many,.
TGTGCCAGCAGCGGCTCCTACGAGCAGTACTTC,CASSGSYEQYF,TRBJ2-7,TRBV7-2,many,.
TGTGCCAGCTCACCTGAACAAGAGACCCAGTACTTC,CASSPEQETQYF,TRBJ2-5,TRBV18,.,.
TGTGCCATCAATCCGGGACAGGAGTCCGAGCAGTACTTC,CAINPGQESEQYF,TRBJ2-7,TRBV10-3,.,TRBD1
TGTGCCAGTAGTCTGAGGGGGGGGTCGGGAAACCCCCCATACAATGAGCAGTTCTTC,CASSLRGGSGNPPYNEQFF,TRBJ2-1,TRBV19,many,.
TGTGCCAGCAGTTCGACCGGGACGGAGCCGCTGGGGGCCAACGTCCTGACTTTC,CASSSTGTEPLGANVLTF,TRBJ2-6,TRBV6-5,.,.
TGTGCCAGCAGTGCCCACCCTAGCGGGCCGTCCTACGAGCAGTACTTC,CASSAHPSGPSYEQYF,TRBJ2-7,TRBV6-6,.,TRBD2
TGTGCCAGCAGTCACTCTAGCGGGATCCCTCTAAATGAGCAGTTCTTC,CASSHSSGIPLNEQFF,TRBJ2-1,TRBV6-5,many,TRBD2
TGCAGTGCTAGGGGGACTAGCGGGAGGCCTGGGGCCAACGTCCTGACTTTC,CSARGTSGRPGANVLTF,TRBJ2-6,TRBV20-1,few,TRBD2
TGTGCCAGCAGTTCAAAGGAGGGACTGGGAGAGACCCAGTACTTC,CASSSKEGLGETQYF,TRBJ2-5,TRBV28,.,.
TGTGCCAGCCTCGTCAGGGGGAGGAATGAGCAGTTCTTC,CASLVRGRNEQFF,TRBJ2-1,TRBV7-8,.,.
TGTGCTAGCAGCTCCCGGAGATTTAGACAGGGCCCCGCCGGTAGAGACTACAATGAGCAGTTCTTC,CASSSRRFRQGPAGRDYNEQFF,TRBJ2-1,TRBV7-7,many,TRBD1
TGTGCCAGCGGGAGGGCTAGCTCCTACAATGAGCAGTTCTTC,CASGRASSYNEQFF,TRBJ2-1,TRBV2,many,TRBD2
TGTGCCAGCAGTTCAGCCGGGTCCGGGGAGCTGTTTTTT,CASSSAGSGELFF,TRBJ2-2,TRBV27,.,.
TGTGCCAGCAGCCAGGGGTTCAATCAGCCCCAGCATTTT,CASSQGFNQPQHF,TRBJ1-5,TRBV12-3/TRBV12-4,few,.
TGTGCCAGCAGCTTAGCAGGCTCCCACGAGCATTACTTC,CASSLAGSHEHYF,TRBJ2-7,TRBV7-2,.,.
TGTGCCAGCAGTTCCGTAACTAGCGGGGGGCCCAATGAGCAGTTCTTC,CASSSVTSGGPNEQFF,TRBJ2-1,TRBV6-2/TRBV6-3,many,TRBD2
TGTGCCAGCAGTGCCCGGGACAGCTACGAGCAGTACTTC,CASSARDSYEQYF,TRBJ2-7,TRBV6-1,many,TRBD1
TGTGCCAGCAGTTACAGATCAGGGACAACATCCCAAGAGACCCAGTACTTC,CASSYRSGTTSQETQYF,TRBJ2-5,TRBV6-6,few,.
TGTGCCAGCAGCCAACAGGGTTTACGCAATCAGCCCCAGCATTTT,CASSQQGLRNQPQHF,TRBJ1-5,TRBV9,.,.
TGTGCCAGTAGTATGGACGGCGAATATCAGCCCCAGCATTTT,CASSMDGEYQPQHF,TRBJ1-5,TRBV19,.,.
TGTGCCAGCAGCCCGATTACAGGGAGGTCACCCCTCCACTTT,CASSPITGRSPLHF,TRBJ1-6,TRBV7-8,many,.
TGTGCCAGCAGCTTAACGGCAGGGCCCTCTGGGGCCAACGTCCTGACTTTC,CASSLTAGPSGANVLTF,TRBJ2-6,TRBV7-3,many,.
TGTGCCAGCAGCCCGCGGGGGGGCATAGACTATGGCTACACCTTC,CASSPRGGIDYGYTF,TRBJ1-2,TRBV7-1,.,.
TGTGCCAGCTCACCACAGGCGGCGGGTCGGACCGTAGATACGCAGTATTTT,CASSPQAAGRTVDTQYF,TRBJ2-3,TRBV18,few,.
TGTGCCAGCAGCTTGGGGACAAAATCTAGAGAGACCCAGTACTTC,CASSLGTKSRETQYF,TRBJ2-5,TRBV7-3,.,.
TGCAGCGTTGAAAGCGGGGGGGTTTCGGGAGTGCAGTTCTTC,CSVESGGVSGVQFF,TRBJ2-1,TRBV29-1,once,TRBD2
TGTGCCAGCAGAGCGGGGGACAGAAAAAACTATGGCTACACCTTC,CASRAGDRKNYGYTF,TRBJ1-2,TRBV12-3/TRBV12-4,few,TRBD1
TGTGCCAGCGGCCCTGGGGCTAGCGGGTACAATGAGCAGTTCTTC,CASGPGASGYNEQFF,TRBJ2-1,TRBV28,many,TRBD2
TGTGCCAGCAGTCGTTCCCGAAACTATGGCTACACCTTC,CASSRSRNYGYTF,TRBJ1-2,TRBV28,.,.
TGCAGCGTTGAAGAGAACTCCTCTGGAAACACCATATATTTT,CSVEENSSGNTIYF,TRBJ1-3,TRBV29-1,few,.
TGCAGTGCCTCCGGGACAGCGGGAGGGCTGTATACGCAGTATTTT,CSASGTAGGLYTQYF,TRBJ2-3,TRBV20-1,few,TRBD2
TGCAGTGCTCCCTGGGCAGGGCCCCCGGGGACCCAGTACTTC,CSAPWAGPPGTQYF,TRBJ2-5,TRBV20-1,.,.
TGCGCCAGCAGCCAAGATCGGGGTCGGCAGCCGCCCTACGAGCAGTACTTC,CASSQDRGRQPPYEQYF,TRBJ2-7,TRBV4-3,few,.
TGTGCCAGCAGCTTAGGTTTTTTTACCGGGGAGCTGTTTTTT,CASSLGFFTGELFF,TRBJ2-2,TRBV11-2,few,.
TGTGCCAGCAGTTTTGAGCGGAACTCCTACAATGAGCAGTTCTTC,CASSFERNSYNEQFF,TRBJ2-1,TRBV27,many,.
TGCGCCAGCAGCCAACCTTACAGGGTGAACACTGAAGCTTTCTTT,CASSQPYRVNTEAFF,TRBJ1-1,TRBV4-1,.,.
TGTGCCATCAGTGACCCGTCGAGGGGCCGGGAGACCCAGTACTTC,CAISDPSRGRETQYF,TRBJ2-5,TRBV10-3,.,.
TGTGCCAGCAGGGAACCCTCGGGCTGGGCTCAAGAGACCCAGTACTTC,CASREPSGWAQETQYF,TRBJ2-5,TRBV6-2/TRBV6-3,few,.
TGCAGCGTCGGACTAGGGACTAGCGTTTACAATGAGCAGTTCTTC,CSVGLGTSVYNEQFF,TRBJ2-1,TRBV29-1,many,TRBD2
TGCATGGCGGATACGCAGTATTTT,CMADTQYF,TRBJ2-3,TRBV29-1,.,.
TGCAGTGCTAGAGGAGGGGTGGCTGAAGCTTTCTTT,CSARGGVAEAFF,TRBJ1-1,TRBV20-1,.,.
TGTGCCAGCAAACTGACAGGGGGTCCGACCTTTACCTACGAGCAGTACTTC,CASKLTGGPTFTYEQYF,TRBJ2-7,TRBV27,many,TRBD1
TGTGCCAGCAGCTTGAGGCAGGCGGGGACAGATACGCAGTATTTT,CASSLRQAGTDTQYF,TRBJ2-3,TRBV7-2,many,.
TGCGCCAGCAGCTTGGAAGGGGACGGCAATCAGCCCCAGCATTTT,CASSLEGDGNQPQHF,TRBJ1-5,TRBV5-1,few,.